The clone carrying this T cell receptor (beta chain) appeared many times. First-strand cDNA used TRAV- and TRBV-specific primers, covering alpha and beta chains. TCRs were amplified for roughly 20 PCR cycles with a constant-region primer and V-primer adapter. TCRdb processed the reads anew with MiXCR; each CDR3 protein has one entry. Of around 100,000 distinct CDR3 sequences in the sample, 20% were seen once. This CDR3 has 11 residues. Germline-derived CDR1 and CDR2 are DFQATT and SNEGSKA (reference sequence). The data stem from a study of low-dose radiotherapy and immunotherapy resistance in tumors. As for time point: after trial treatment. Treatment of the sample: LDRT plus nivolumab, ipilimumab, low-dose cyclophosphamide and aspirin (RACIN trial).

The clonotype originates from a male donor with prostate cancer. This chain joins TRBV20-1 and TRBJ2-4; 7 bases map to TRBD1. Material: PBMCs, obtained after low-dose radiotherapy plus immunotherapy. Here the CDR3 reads CSILTGDIQYF. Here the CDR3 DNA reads TGCAGCATACTTACAGGGGACATTCAGTACTTC.